This T cell receptor (beta chain) was sequenced during a study of T cell repertoires in cytomegalovirus infection. Whole-study findings and limits: Summed frequency of shared TCR beta families picked out CMV carriers who also had the relevant HLA. CMV-specific HLA-C-restricted TCR beta clonotypes dominated the ex vivo response.

The table lists this clonotype with a few counts. Its matching antigen is unknown. TCRdb re-analysed the reads in MiXCR, keeping a single row per CDR3 protein. The sample includes roughly 250,000 distinct CDR3 sequences, over 20% seen only once; the top ten take roughly 18%. The CDR3 sequence is 15 residues long. Germline CDR1 reads SGHAT; CDR2 reads FQNNGV. V was shortened by 4 bases and J by 6 bases, with 18 bases between the two germline ends. Sequencing used CD8+ T cells from PBMCs. The receptor was derived from a human donor in good health (CMV status not recorded). Some clones in this sample may be carry-over from other donors' samples. V gene TRBV11-2 combines with J gene TRBJ2-5; D possibly uses TRBD1 or TRBD2 (6 bases each). CDR3: CASSYPGGAGKTQYF. In DNA, the CDR3 is TGTGCCAGCAGCTATCCCGGGGGCGCAGGGAAGACCCAGTACTTC.